The clone carrying this TCR beta chain occurred many times. This specimen belongs to a study of T cells in Graves' hyperthyroidism and ophthalmopathy. CDR1 is DFQATT and CDR2 is SNEGSKA in the germline V gene (reference sequence). There are 14 residues in the CDR3. V dropped 3 bases and J dropped 3; count of bases not matched to a gene: 7. Researchers amplified the TCR beta CDR3 regions from RNA transcripts. A set of HTBI primers served as the primers for a first-round RT-PCR of the TCR CDR3. TCRdb recomputed calls from the multiplex PCR reads with MiXCR, one row per CDR3 protein. Altogether some 760,000 distinct CDR3 sequences are present, about 15% being singletons, with the ten largest covering roughly a tenth. Uncontrolled infection, other autoimmune disease, pregnancy and lactation each barred patients from inclusion.

The chain joins TRBV20-1 to TRBJ2-7; 8 nucleotides align to TRBD1. This clonotype was obtained from a woman under 30 with Graves' hyperthyroidism. The sample consisted of blood. The CDR3 region has the DNA TGCAGTGCTAGTCCATGGACAGGGAACTACGAGCAGTACTTC. Its translation is CSASPWTGNYEQYF.